Below, 8 T cell receptor beta chains from the same sample are listed, as sequenced in a study of metastatic and nonmetastatic thyroid tumors. Every patient underwent thyroid surgery untreated. TCRdb reanalyzed the PCR reads with MiXCR. The table shows about 30,000 clones, with 4% to 5% occurring only once. The sequencing sample was made of blood. These receptors came from a female donor with papillary thyroid cancer or a benign thyroid nodule (not recorded which). Some clones in this sample may be carry-over from other donors' samples.

This chain uses TRBV6-1 with TRBJ1-2; the D gene is possibly TRBD1 (5 bases). Germline V gene data show CDR1 as MNHNS and CDR2 as SASEGT. The CDR3 loop spans 13 amino acids. Trimming shortened V by 7 bases and J by 2 bases, and 11 bases separated the two germline ends. CDR3 DNA sequence: TGTGCCAGCAAGAGGGACGCAAACTATGGCTACACCTTC. Translated: CASKRDANYGYTF.

This clone has a handful of counts. V is TRBV6-2 or TRBV6-3 and J is TRBJ2-2; tentatively, D is TRBD2 (5 bases). Germline values: CDR1 MNHEY, CDR2 SVGEGT. The V end lost 5 bases, the J end lost 7 bases, and 23 bases lay between the germline ends. There are 17 residues in the CDR3. This chain's CDR3 is CASSPLTDRRGGGELFF. In DNA form, the CDR3 reads TGTGCCAGCAGTCCCCTTACAGACCGACGGGGTGGCGGGGAGCTGTTTTTT.

In its sample, this clone was seen many times. The chain has TRBV12-3 or TRBV12-4 and TRBJ1-4; possibly TRBD1 for D (5 bases). V lost 5 bases and J 5 bases, leaving 21 bases between the germline ends. This CDR3 is 17 amino acids long. CDR3 in DNA: TGTGCCAGCAGTATGGGCTTTGGGGGGGACTTGAATGAAAAACTGTTTTTT. Translated: CASSMGFGGDLNEKLFF.

This clone occurred a few times. The chain has TRBV6-1 and TRBJ2-1; either TRBD1 or TRBD2 may supply D (5 bases each). Germline V CDR1 and CDR2: MNHNS, SASEGT. V was shortened by 9 bases and J by 8 bases, with 17 bases between the two germline ends. CDR3 length equals 13 residues. The CDR3, as DNA: TGTGCCAGTGAACGGGGCGGTTTCGATGAGCAGTTCTTC. It translates to CASERGGFDEQFF.

In regard to this clone: The junction shows a germline mismatch at one end, possibly a read error. The chain couples TRBV19 to TRBJ1-1, with no clear D. CDR1 is LNHDA and CDR2 is SQIVND in the germline V gene (reference sequence). CDR3 length: 15 residues. The chain's CDR3 is CASSIYGRGNTEALF. The CDR3 DNA follows: TGTGCCAGTAGTATATACGGTAGAGGGAACACTGAAGCTTTATTT. The entire variable domain, with the rest obtained from reference TRBV19 and TRBJ1-1, is as follows: DGGITQSPKYLFRKEGQNVTLSCEQNLNHDAMYWYRQDPGQGLRLIYYSQIVNDFQKGDIAEGYSVSREKKESFPLTVTSAQKNPTAFYLCASSIYGRGNTEALFGQGTRLTVV.

This clone was counted many times. This sequence joins TRBV20-1 and TRBJ1-5; perhaps TRBD1 as D (6 bases). This CDR3 has 13 residues. Trimming removed 1 base from V and 6 bases from J, with 10 bases in between. Germline lookup yields CDR1 DFQATT and CDR2 SNEGSKA (reference sequence). The DNA of the CDR3 is TGCAGTGCTAGAGCTGGGGGCGGTCAGCCCCAGCATTTT. Residues: CSARAGGGQPQHF.

The genes are TRBV28 and TRBJ2-2; maybe TRBD2 (5 bases). Germline CDR1 reads MDHEN; CDR2 reads SYDVKM. The V gene lost 5 bases and the J gene lost 1 base, with 14 bases spanning the gap. The CDR3 extends over 16 amino acids. The CDR3 DNA reads as TGTGCCAGCAGTGTTCAGAGGGCTTTGAACACCGGGGAGCTGTTTTTT. This translates into CASSVQRALNTGELFF.

In its sample, this clone was seen many times. The chain links TRBV11-2 to TRBJ2-7; no definite D call. Trimming stripped 4 bases from V and 0 bases from J, with 13 bases between. Germline CDR1 and CDR2: SGHAT and FQNNGV. The CDR3 is 15 residues long. CDR3 in amino acids: CASSSHSSYSYEQYF. DNA for the CDR3: TGTGCCAGCAGCTCCCATAGCAGTTACTCCTACGAGCAGTACTTC.